These 14 T cell receptor beta chains came from one sample sequenced in a study of T cells expressing NK-cell markers (dated by TCRdb to about 2020). Library construction relied on 5' RACE. Data came from an Illumina HiSeq 2000. Each CDR3 protein sequence appears as one entry after TCRdb reprocessed the reads, and no DNA is included. This sample's table carries about 160,000 distinct CDR3 sequences. The ten most abundant clones make up around 20% of the sample. What was sequenced was blood T cells: a sorted CD56 or NKG2C T cell subset, CD4+ or CD8+ T cells, or bulk PBMC T cells (not recorded which). The receptors originated from a man aged 18 to 69 in good health.

The rearrangement links TRBV6-1 to TRBJ1-4; TCRdb's D call of TRBD1 is untestable without DNA. The CDR3 extends over 14 amino acids. Germline V gene sequence: CDR1 MNHNS, CDR2 SASEGT. The CDR3 spells CASSPGGGWEKLFF.

The chain combines TRBV4-2 with TRBJ2-7; without DNA, the TCRdb call of TRBD2 cannot be checked. This CDR3 comprises 17 residues. Germline values: CDR1 LGHNA, CDR2 YNFKEQ. The CDR3 region is CASSQKGIRGGFYEQYF.

The chain couples TRBV2 to TRBJ2-7. The CDR3 length is 14 residues. Germline CDR1 and CDR2: SNHLY and FYNNEI. Here the CDR3 reads CASGRGGSSYEQYF.

This chain connects TRBV20-1 to TRBJ2-5; TCRdb names TRBD2, which stays unverified in the absence of DNA. There are 18 residues in the CDR3. Germline V lookup: CDR1 DFQATT, CDR2 SNEGSKA (reference sequence). The CDR3 sequence is CSAKDLTGTSGGAETQYF.

The chain joins TRBV20-1 to TRBJ2-1; checking the TCRdb D call of TRBD2 is not possible without DNA. This CDR3 is built from 14 residues. Germline loops: CDR1 DFQATT, CDR2 SNEGSKA (reference sequence). Here the CDR3 reads CSANRLDLYNEQFF.

The chain uses TRBV12-3 or TRBV12-4 and TRBJ1-2; TCRdb proposes TRBD1, but this gene call is untestable without DNA. The CDR3 totals 14 residues. This CDR3 reads CASSLALGVDGYTF.

The CDR3 sequence: CSATHREWETQYF. The chain couples TRBV20-1 to TRBJ2-5; TCRdb selects TRBD1, and the lack of DNA leaves this call unchecked. Germline V gene lookup returns CDR1 DFQATT and CDR2 SNEGSKA (reference sequence). The CDR3 is made up of 13 amino acids.

The chain is built from TRBV6-5 and TRBJ2-3. CDR3 length equals 15 residues. Per the germline V gene, CDR1 is MNHEY and CDR2 is SVGAGI. The CDR3 loop is CASSYSFAATSTQYF.

The chain has TRBV27 and TRBJ2-7; TCRdb selects TRBD2, and the lack of DNA leaves this call unchecked. The CDR3 length is 14 residues. Germline assignment: CDR1 MNHEY and CDR2 SMNVEV (reference sequence). The CDR3 sequence is CASSLQARGEEQYF.

This chain connects TRBV6-1 to TRBJ2-7; TCRdb's assignment of TRBD1 cannot be checked, as there is no DNA. The CDR3 runs to 16 residues. CDR1 is MNHNS, CDR2 SASEGT, per germline. CDR3 residues: CASSEDGGRGSYEQYF.

This chain connects TRBV24-1 to TRBJ2-7; TCRdb's D call, TRBD1, is unchecked because there is no DNA. CDR1 is KGHDR and CDR2 is SFDVKD in the germline V gene. The CDR3 extends over 13 amino acids. CDR3 in amino acids: CATPWPGVDEQYF.

This chain links TRBV3-1 with TRBJ2-5; the D gene TCRdb calls, TRBD2, cannot be checked with no DNA. Germline V gives CDR1 LGHDT, CDR2 YNNKEL (reference sequence). The CDR3 sequence is 18 residues long. CDR3: CASSQDGGTSFRQETQYF.

The V call is TRBV12-3 or TRBV12-4, the J call TRBJ1-6; TCRdb selects TRBD1, and the lack of DNA leaves this call unchecked. The CDR3 extends over 14 amino acids. The CDR3 region is CASRGGANNSPLHF.

V is TRBV29-1 and J is TRBJ1-1; no DNA is available, so the TRBD1 call from TCRdb remains unchecked. CDR1 and CDR2 (germline): SQVTM, ANQGSEA. CDR3 length: 14 residues. CDR3: CSAGGAGMNTEAFF.